This T cell receptor (beta chain) was retrieved from a study of cytomegalovirus exposure and HLA in healthy donors. Across the study: Sequencing of about 179 million T cells in an earlier analysis found 100 million or so unique TCR beta sequences.

Germline V gene lookup returns CDR1 SNHLY and CDR2 FYNNEI. CDR3 length: 13 amino acids. The V gene end was trimmed by 8 bases and the J gene end by 7 bases; junction bases not matched to a gene: 8. PCR was performed using 60 Vbeta and 13 Jbeta primers. Authors' methods: Per a later analysis, the number of unique TCR beta chains was 75 million to 90 million, of which 8.5 million to 11 million were shared. Assay used: immunoSEQ multiplex PCR; TCRdb lists only in-frame clones, some missing. V, J and clone size derive from that table, while D and trimming were established from the DNA sequence. This sample has around 140,000 clones; about 84% occur once, and the top ten carry 2% to 3%.

This TCR came from a man aged 50 or older in good health and CMV-seronegative. This chain joins TRBV2 and TRBJ1-1; 9 positions match TRBD1. Sequences were obtained from PBMCs. The CDR3 spells CASGRDRESEAFF. Written as DNA, the CDR3 is TGTGCCAGCGGCCGGGACAGGGAGAGTGAAGCTTTCTTT.